This T cell receptor beta chain was obtained from a study of PD-L1 blockade in urothelial cancer. The CDR3 spans 13 residues. Per the germline V gene, CDR1 is SGHTA and CDR2 is FQGTGA. V lost 5 bases and J 7 bases, leaving 13 bases between the germline ends. Time point: peripheral blood 6 weeks after treatment start. The patients had locally advanced or metastatic urothelial carcinoma. Libraries were prepared by immunoSEQ multiplex PCR; TCRdb keeps only in-frame clonotypes and omits some of them. Seen here are around 50,000 clones, roughly 91% observed once, and the top ten hold 2% to 3%. The sample was PBMCs, taken around atezolizumab (anti-PD-L1) treatment. This chain joins TRBV7-3 and TRBJ2-3; D is perhaps TRBD2 (6 bases). The clonotype comes from a man between 60 and 75 years old with urothelial cancer. The CDR3 sequence is CASSTSGGNTQYF. Here the CDR3 DNA reads TGTGCCAGCAGCACCAGCGGCGGGAATACGCAGTATTTT. Complete variable domain (other parts from reference TRBV7-3 and TRBJ2-3): GAGVSQTPSNKVTEKGKYVELRCDPISGHTALYWYRQSLGQGPEFLIYFQGTGAADDSGLPNDRFFAVRPEGSVSTLKIQRTERGDSAVYLCASSTSGGNTQYFGPGTRLTVL.